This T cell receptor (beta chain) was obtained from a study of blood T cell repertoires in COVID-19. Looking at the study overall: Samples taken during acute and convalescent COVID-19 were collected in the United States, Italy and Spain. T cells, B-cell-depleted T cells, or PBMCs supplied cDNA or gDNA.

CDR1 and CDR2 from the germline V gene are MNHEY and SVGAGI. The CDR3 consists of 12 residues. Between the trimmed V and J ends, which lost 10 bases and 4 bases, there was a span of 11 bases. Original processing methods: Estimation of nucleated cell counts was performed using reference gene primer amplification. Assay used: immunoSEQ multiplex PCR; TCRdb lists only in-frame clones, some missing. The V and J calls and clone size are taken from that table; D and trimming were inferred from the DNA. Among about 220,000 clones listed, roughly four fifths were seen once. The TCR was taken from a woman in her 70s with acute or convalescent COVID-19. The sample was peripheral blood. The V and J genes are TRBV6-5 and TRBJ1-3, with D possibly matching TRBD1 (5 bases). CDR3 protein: CATSGGGNTIYF. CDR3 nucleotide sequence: TGTGCCACCTCGGGGGGAGGAAACACCATATATTTT.